This T cell receptor (beta chain) derives from a study of shared clonotypes between healthy human individuals. Turning to this clone: The same CDR3 is also encoded by other DNA sequences in this sample.

As processed by the authors: Quality scores were absent from the junction-only immunoSEQ sequences, so filtering differed. Using immunoSEQ multiplex PCR, the repertoire was profiled, and TCRdb retains in-frame clones only, with some absent. The D gene and trimming were derived from the DNA, and the V and J assignments and clone size from that table. The sample has about half a million clones, 81% seen once. The CDR3 totals 12 residues. V lost 3 bases, J lost 3 bases, and 7 bases lay in between. Germline values: CDR1 SGHRS, CDR2 YFSETQ. The chain has TRBV5-1 and TRBJ2-7; unclear D gene. The source material was PBMCs. This clonotype was obtained from a woman aged 40 to 50 in good health. Some clones in this sample may be carry-over from other donors' samples. CDR3 loop: CASSSSLYEQYF. The CDR3 DNA is TGCGCCAGCAGCTCCAGCCTCTACGAGCAGTACTTC.